The 17 T cell receptor beta chains below were found in one sample sequenced in a study of blood T cell repertoires in COVID-19 (TCRdb year 2020). Libraries were built with the immunoSEQ multiplex PCR assay. This is the immuneACCESS table as TCRdb keeps it, with only in-frame sequences that have V and J called. A part of the clones is gone; compared with another copy, unresolved V genes explain less than half, and the rest is unexplained. Across this sample there are some 320,000 clones, with around nine tenths seen only once. Together, the top ten hold more than 9.5% of the sample. Input material: peripheral blood. The receptors were gathered from a woman aged 25 to 39 with COVID-19, enrolled during active disease.

The V call is TRBV5-1, the J call TRBJ1-5; D might be TRBD1 (6 bases). Germline CDR1 is SGHRS and CDR2 is YFSETQ. Trimming removed 2 bases at V and 6 bases at J, with 15 bases between. The CDR3 length is 15 residues. The CDR3 nucleotides read TGCGCCAGCAGCTTAGGAACAGGGATACGTCAGCCCCAGCATTTT. Translation: CASSLGTGIRQPQHF.

The chain joins TRBV6-6 to TRBJ1-1; D may be TRBD1 (6 bases). V was pared by 4 bases and J by 1 base, with 13 bases between. Germline CDR1 reads MNHNY; CDR2 reads SVGAGI (reference sequence). This CDR3 has 15 amino acids. CDR3 DNA sequence: TGTGCCAGCAGTTCTTATCCACAGGGGAACACTGAAGCTTTCTTT. Translating it yields CASSSYPQGNTEAFF.

This chain joins TRBV7-9 and TRBJ2-7; D is uncertain. The V gene lost 1 base and the J gene lost 5 bases, with 6 bases spanning the gap. Germline CDR1 reads SEHNR; CDR2 reads FQNEAQ (reference sequence). The CDR3 has 12 residues. CDR3 region: CASSLGLDEQYF. The CDR3 DNA sequence: TGTGCCAGCAGCTTAGGTCTCGACGAGCAGTACTTC.

V usage is TRBV27 and J usage is TRBJ2-7; 11 bases align to TRBD1. The CDR3 runs to 15 residues. V was clipped by 6 bases and J by 3 bases; unmatched bases: 7. Germline V gene lookup returns CDR1 MNHEY and CDR2 SMNVEV (reference sequence). This chain's CDR3 is CASRLLGQGVYEQYF. CDR3 sequence (DNA): TGTGCCAGCAGACTTTTGGGACAGGGGGTCTACGAGCAGTACTTC.

The gene calls are TRBV10-1 and TRBJ2-7; 8 nucleotides align to TRBD2. Germline V gene lookup returns CDR1 WNHNN and CDR2 SYGVQD (reference sequence). V lost 6 bases, J lost 5 bases, and 6 bases stayed unmatched. This CDR3 region has 13 residues. CDR3 sequence: CASSPGGGHEQYF. Written as DNA, the CDR3 is TGCGCCAGCAGCCCCGGGGGGGGCCACGAGCAGTACTTC.

This chain connects TRBV7-9 to TRBJ1-1, with unresolved D. Deletions cut 5 bases from V and 1 base from J, with 11 bases between. Germline values: CDR1 SEHNR, CDR2 FQNEAQ (reference sequence). The CDR3 spans 14 residues. CDR3 protein: CASSPLSQNTEAFF. CDR3 in DNA: TGTGCCAGCAGCCCTCTATCCCAGAACACTGAAGCTTTCTTT. Full variable domain (rest looked up from reference TRBV7-9 and TRBJ1-1): DTGVSQNPRHKITKRGQNVTFRCDPISEHNRLYWYRQTLGQGPEFLTYFQNEAQLEKSRLLSDRFSAERPKGSFSTLEIQRTEQGDSAMYLCASSPLSQNTEAFFGQGTRLTVV.

The rearrangement joins TRBV5-1 to TRBJ2-1; D is perhaps TRBD1 (7 bases). This CDR3 comprises 15 residues. Germline V gene lookup returns CDR1 SGHRS and CDR2 YFSETQ. Trimming removed 0 bases from V and 4 bases from J, with 11 bases in between. Here the CDR3 DNA reads TGCGCCAGCAGCTTGGTGGCAGGGGGGTACAATGAGCAGTTCTTC. Its translation: CASSLVAGGYNEQFF.

The chain recombines TRBV7-9 with TRBJ1-3, with 8 nucleotides matching TRBD1. The ends lost 4 bases at V and 2 bases at J; junction bases unmatched: 7. Germline V gene sequence: CDR1 SEHNR, CDR2 FQNEAQ (reference sequence). This CDR3 contains 16 residues. In DNA, the CDR3 is TGTGCCAGCAGCTCCCCGACAGGGGAGGCTGGAAACACCATATATTTT. It translates to CASSSPTGEAGNTIYF. The full variable domain, completed using reference TRBV7-9 and TRBJ1-3, is DTGVSQNPRHKITKRGQNVTFRCDPISEHNRLYWYRQTLGQGPEFLTYFQNEAQLEKSRLLSDRFSAERPKGSFSTLEIQRTEQGDSAMYLCASSSPTGEAGNTIYFGEGSWLTVV.

The rearrangement joins TRBV20-1 to TRBJ2-7; D uncertain. CDR3 length: 11 residues. CDR1 is DFQATT and CDR2 is SNEGSKA in the germline V gene (reference sequence). Trimming stripped 2 bases from V and 3 bases from J, with 5 bases between. CDR3 in DNA: TGCAGTGCTAGACTAGTCTACGAGCAGTACTTC. Amino acids: CSARLVYEQYF.

The chain links TRBV15 to TRBJ2-3; 9 nucleotides align to TRBD2. V lost 1 base and J lost 3; bases outside the gene matches: 8. The CDR3 loop spans 17 amino acids. Per germline, CDR1 LNHNV and CDR2 YYDKDF (reference sequence). The CDR3 DNA follows: TGTGCCACCAGCAGAGTTCAAGGCGGGGGGGCAACAGATACGCAGTATTTT. It specifies CATSRVQGGGATDTQYF. The complete variable domain, with remaining parts taken from reference TRBV15 and TRBJ2-3, reads DAMVIQNPRYQVTQFGKPVTLSCSQTLNHNVMYWYQQKSSQAPKLLFHYYDKDFNNEADTPDNFQSRRPNTSFCFLDIRSPGLGDTAMYLCATSRVQGGGATDTQYFGPGTRLTVL.

This clone appeared once. The gene calls are TRBV28 and TRBJ1-4; TRBD1 agrees at 7 bases. The CDR3 is made up of 13 amino acids. V lost 8 bases and J lost 7; bases outside the gene matches: 7. Germline CDR1 and CDR2: MDHEN and SYDVKM. The CDR3 DNA follows: TGTGCCAGCGCTTACTACAGGGGTGAAAAACTGTTTTTT. This sequence encodes CASAYYRGEKLFF.

The rearrangement links TRBV4-1 to TRBJ1-5; 8 bases match TRBD1. Trimming took 1 base from V and 6 from J; bases not matched to a gene: 8. Germline V gene sequence: CDR1 MGHRA, CDR2 YSYEKL. The CDR3 spans 16 residues. The CDR3 region is CASSQVRAGGFQPQHF. In nucleotides, the CDR3 is TGCGCCAGCAGCCAAGTTAGGGCAGGGGGCTTTCAGCCCCAGCATTTT.

The chain links TRBV7-2 to TRBJ1-1, with D hard to call. Per germline, CDR1 SGHTA and CDR2 FQGNSA. The CDR3 loop spans 14 amino acids. V lost 1 base and J lost 1, with 7 bases in between. In DNA, the CDR3 is TGTGCCAGCAGCTTAGGCGCCCCGAACACTGAAGCTTTCTTT. Translated, it gives CASSLGAPNTEAFF. Full variable domain (missing parts from reference TRBV7-2 and TRBJ1-1): GAGVSQSPSNKVTEKGKDVELRCDPISGHTALYWYRQSLGQGLEFLIYFQGNSAPDKSGLPSDRFSAERTGGSVSTLTIQRTQQEDSAVYLCASSLGAPNTEAFFGQGTRLTVV.

The chain joins TRBV5-1 to TRBJ1-2; D is uncertain. In germline, CDR1 is SGHRS, CDR2 YFSETQ. The length of the CDR3 is 13 residues. V was pared by 0 bases and J by 3 bases, with 6 bases between. The CDR3 sequence is CASSLASYYGYTF. The CDR3 nucleotides read TGCGCCAGCAGCTTGGCCAGTTACTATGGCTACACCTTC.

The count of this clone is one. The V gene is TRBV28, the J gene TRBJ1-1, with D hard to call. The CDR3 covers 14 residues. V was cut by 7 bases and J by 3 bases, with 15 bases left in between. Germline CDR1 reads MDHEN; CDR2 reads SYDVKM. This CDR3 reads CASTEGREHTEAFF. The CDR3 DNA follows: TGTGCCAGCACCGAAGGGAGAGAACACACTGAAGCTTTCTTT.

The rearrangement links TRBV15 to TRBJ2-6, with D perhaps TRBD1 (5 bases). The germline gives CDR1 LNHNV, CDR2 YYDKDF (reference sequence). V shed 3 bases and J shed 2 bases, with 20 bases lying between them. The CDR3 has 19 amino acids. The CDR3 reads CATSSLRRQGSPGANVLTF. DNA for the CDR3: TGTGCCACCAGCAGTCTCAGGCGGCAGGGAAGTCCTGGGGCCAACGTCCTGACTTTC.

The chain links TRBV27 to TRBJ1-5; D is undetermined. Germline CDR1 is MNHEY and CDR2 is SMNVEV (reference sequence). V dropped 6 bases and J dropped 1 base, with 7 bases sitting between them. This CDR3 has 13 amino acids. CDR3 sequence: CASSLESNQPQHF. CDR3 nucleotides: TGTGCCAGCAGCCTAGAAAGCAATCAGCCCCAGCATTTT.